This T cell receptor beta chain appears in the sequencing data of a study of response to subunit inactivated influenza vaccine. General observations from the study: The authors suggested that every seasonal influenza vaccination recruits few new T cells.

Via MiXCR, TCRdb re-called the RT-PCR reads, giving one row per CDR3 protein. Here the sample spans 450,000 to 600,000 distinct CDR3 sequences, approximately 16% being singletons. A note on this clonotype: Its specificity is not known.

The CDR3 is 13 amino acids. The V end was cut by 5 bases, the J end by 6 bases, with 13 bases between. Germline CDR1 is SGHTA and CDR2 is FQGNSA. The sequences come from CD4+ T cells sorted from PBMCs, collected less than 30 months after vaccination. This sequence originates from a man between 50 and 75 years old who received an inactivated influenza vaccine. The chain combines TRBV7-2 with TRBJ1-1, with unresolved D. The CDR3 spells CASSPRGGAEAFF. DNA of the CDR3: TGTGCCAGCAGCCCAAGAGGTGGAGCTGAAGCTTTCTTT.